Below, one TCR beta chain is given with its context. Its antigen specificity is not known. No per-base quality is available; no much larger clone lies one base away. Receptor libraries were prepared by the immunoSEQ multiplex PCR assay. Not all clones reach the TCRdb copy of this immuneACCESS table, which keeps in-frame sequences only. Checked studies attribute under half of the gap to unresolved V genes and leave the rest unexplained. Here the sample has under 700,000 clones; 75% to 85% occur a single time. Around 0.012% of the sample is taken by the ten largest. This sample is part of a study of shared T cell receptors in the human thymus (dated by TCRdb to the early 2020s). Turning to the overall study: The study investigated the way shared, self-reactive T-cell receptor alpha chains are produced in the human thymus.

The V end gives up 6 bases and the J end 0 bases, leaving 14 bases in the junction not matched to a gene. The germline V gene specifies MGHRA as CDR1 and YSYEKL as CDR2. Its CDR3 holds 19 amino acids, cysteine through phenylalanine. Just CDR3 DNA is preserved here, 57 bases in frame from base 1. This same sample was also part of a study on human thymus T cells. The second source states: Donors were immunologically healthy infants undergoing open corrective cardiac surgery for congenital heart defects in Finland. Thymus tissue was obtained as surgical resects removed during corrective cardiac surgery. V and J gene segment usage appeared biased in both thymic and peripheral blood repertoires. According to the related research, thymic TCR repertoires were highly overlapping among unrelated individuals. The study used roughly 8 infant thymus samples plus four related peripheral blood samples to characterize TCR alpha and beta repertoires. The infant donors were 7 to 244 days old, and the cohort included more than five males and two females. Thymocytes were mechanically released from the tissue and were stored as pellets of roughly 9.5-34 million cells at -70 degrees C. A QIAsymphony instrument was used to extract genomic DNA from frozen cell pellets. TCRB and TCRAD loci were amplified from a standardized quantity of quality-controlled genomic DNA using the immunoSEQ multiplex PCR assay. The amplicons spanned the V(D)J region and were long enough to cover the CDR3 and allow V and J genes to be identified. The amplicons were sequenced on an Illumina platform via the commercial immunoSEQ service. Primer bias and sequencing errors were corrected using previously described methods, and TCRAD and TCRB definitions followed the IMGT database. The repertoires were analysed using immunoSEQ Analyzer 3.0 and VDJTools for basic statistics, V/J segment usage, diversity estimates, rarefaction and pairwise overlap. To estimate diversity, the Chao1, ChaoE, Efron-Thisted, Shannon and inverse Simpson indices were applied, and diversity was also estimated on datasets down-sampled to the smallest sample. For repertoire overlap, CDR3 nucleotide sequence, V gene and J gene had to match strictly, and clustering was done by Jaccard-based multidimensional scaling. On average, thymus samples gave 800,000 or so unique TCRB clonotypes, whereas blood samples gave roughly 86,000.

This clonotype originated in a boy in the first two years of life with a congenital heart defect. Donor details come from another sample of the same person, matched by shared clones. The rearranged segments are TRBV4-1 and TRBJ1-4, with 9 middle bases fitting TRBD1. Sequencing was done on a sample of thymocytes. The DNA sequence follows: TGCGCCAGCAGACAGGGGGCTGCTTCTTCACCGGCAACTAATGAAAAACTGTTTTTT. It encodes CASRQGAASSPATNEKLFF.